Listed below are T cell receptor beta chains from one sample, sequenced in a study of blood T cell repertoires in COVID-19. Generated by immunoSEQ multiplex PCR, the TCRdb table keeps only in-frame clones and is missing some. The sample shows approximately 54,000 clones, about 86% of them seen only once. Sample: peripheral blood. Receptors were obtained from an elderly man with active COVID-19. CDR3s include the opening cysteine and the closing phenylalanine or tryptophan. The D gene is left open where the match is weak. Size tells how often a clone was seen (once, few, many) or the class of an expanded clone, and some rows leave it out.

>.|TRBJ1-5|TRBV24-1|.
CATITRDRANQPQHF
TGTGCCACCATAACCCGCGACAGAGCCAATCAGCCCCAGCATTTT
>TRBD1|TRBJ1-1|TRBV7-2|.
CASSLSGGGQERAEAFF
TGTGCCAGCAGCTTAAGTGGAGGGGGACAGGAGAGGGCTGAAGCTTTCTTT
>TRBD1|TRBJ2-7|TRBV14|.
CASSQAGQGVYEQYF
TGTGCCAGCAGCCAAGCGGGACAGGGCGTCTACGAGCAGTACTTC
>.|TRBJ2-5|TRBV11-2|.
CASSSEFDRFQETQYF
TGTGCCAGCAGCTCCGAATTTGACAGATTCCAAGAGACCCAGTACTTC
>TRBD2|TRBJ2-2|TRBV3-1/TRBV3-2|.
CASSSYSGRGAGELFF
TGTGCCAGCAGCTCTTATAGCGGGAGGGGCGCCGGGGAGCTGTTTTTT
>.|TRBJ2-2|TRBV15|.
CATSRDQNGELFF
TGTGCCACCAGCAGAGATCAGAACGGGGAGCTGTTTTTT
>.|TRBJ1-3|TRBV5-1|.
CASSLAGVGGNTIYF
TGCGCCAGCAGCTTGGCGGGAGTTGGGGGAAACACCATATATTTT
>TRBD2|TRBJ2-7|TRBV5-4|.
CASSAPGTSGEQYF
TGTGCCAGCAGCGCGCCTGGGACTAGCGGCGAGCAGTACTTC
>TRBD1|TRBJ2-2|TRBV18|.
CASSSGQGYTGELFF
TGTGCCAGCTCATCGGGACAGGGGTACACCGGGGAGCTGTTTTTT
>TRBD2|TRBJ2-4|TRBV28|.
CASSERDWGKNIQYF
TGTGCCAGCAGTGAGCGGGATTGGGGCAAAAACATTCAGTACTTC
>.|TRBJ2-7|TRBV5-1|.
CASSFGRPGRDEQYF
TGCGCCAGCAGCTTTGGTAGGCCAGGGCGCGACGAGCAGTACTTC
>.|TRBJ2-1|TRBV28|.
CASSQIEGDEQFF
TGTGCCAGCAGTCAAATCGAGGGGGATGAGCAGTTCTTC
>TRBD2|TRBJ2-1|TRBV28|once
CASSPRTRILTNEQFF
TGTGCCAGCAGTCCACGGACTAGAATACTCACGAATGAGCAGTTCTTC
>.|TRBJ1-5|TRBV5-6|.
CASSLLGQPNQPQHF
TGTGCCAGCAGCCTGCTAGGACAGCCTAATCAGCCCCAGCATTTT
>.|TRBJ1-5|TRBV19|.
CASQRPGGARQPQHF
TGTGCCAGTCAGCGCCCAGGAGGTGCCCGGCAGCCCCAGCATTTT
>.|TRBJ1-2|TRBV28|.
CASSPTSGGYTF
TGTGCCAGCAGTCCTACTTCAGGGGGCTACACCTTC
>TRBD1|TRBJ2-7|TRBV5-1|once
CASSLTGTGSYEQYF
TGCGCCAGCAGCTTGACCGGGACAGGCTCCTACGAGCAGTACTTC
>.|TRBJ2-4|TRBV7-3|.
CASSSQAGSPGKNIQYF
TGTGCCAGCAGCTCCCAAGCAGGGTCACCAGGAAAAAACATTCAGTACTTC
>.|TRBJ1-4|TRBV19|.
CASSETGGNEKLFF
TGTGCCAGTAGTGAGACAGGAGGAAATGAAAAACTGTTTTTT
>.|TRBJ2-3|TRBV7-6|.
CASSPRETDTQYF
TGTGCCAGCAGCCCGAGAGAGACAGATACGCAGTATTTT
>TRBD2|TRBJ2-3|TRBV27|.
CASKSQERGRTDTQYF
TGTGCCAGCAAGAGTCAGGAGCGGGGGCGCACAGATACGCAGTATTTT
>.|TRBJ1-4|TRBV27|.
CASSLGGAANEKLFF
TGTGCCAGCAGTTTGGGGGGGGCTGCTAATGAAAAACTGTTTTTT
>.|TRBJ1-6|TRBV18|.
CASSPGRANSPLHF
TGTGCCAGCTCACCGGGGAGGGCTAATTCACCCCTCCACTTT
>TRBD2|TRBJ2-1|TRBV7-8|.
CASSYASGSSYNEQFF
TGTGCCAGCAGCTACGCTAGCGGGAGCTCCTACAATGAGCAGTTCTTC
>TRBD1|TRBJ2-3|TRBV7-7|.
CASSLDPPGGITDTQYF
TGTGCCAGCAGCTTAGATCCCCCAGGGGGAATCACAGATACGCAGTATTTT
>TRBD2|TRBJ2-1|TRBV7-2|.
CASSSLAGATYNEQFF
TGTGCCAGCAGCTCTCTAGCGGGAGCCACCTACAATGAGCAGTTCTTC
>TRBD2|TRBJ2-7|TRBV30|.
CAGTPAGGPGEQYF
TGTGCCGGAACCCCGGCGGGAGGGCCAGGCGAGCAGTACTTC
>TRBD1|TRBJ1-1|TRBV3-1/TRBV3-2|.
CASSQDGRQGKAFF
TGTGCCAGCAGCCAAGATGGGCGACAGGGGAAAGCTTTCTTT
>.|TRBJ2-4|TRBV4-1|.
CASRGVAKNIQYF
TGCGCCAGCAGAGGGGTCGCCAAAAACATTCAGTACTTC
>TRBD1|TRBJ1-1|TRBV9|.
CASSEQGQANTEAFF
TGTGCCAGCAGCGAACAAGGACAGGCAAACACTGAAGCTTTCTTT
>.|TRBJ2-7|TRBV5-1|once
CASSLGRLASYEQYF
TGCGCCAGCAGCTTGGGTCGCCTAGCCAGCTACGAGCAGTACTTC
>TRBD2|TRBJ2-1|TRBV11-1|.
CASSFGTTFYNEQFF
TGTGCCAGCAGCTTCGGGACTACCTTCTACAATGAGCAGTTCTTC
>TRBD1|TRBJ1-2|TRBV5-4|.
CASSRPGQGSNYGYTF
TGTGCCAGCAGCCGCCCGGGACAGGGATCTAACTATGGCTACACCTTC
>TRBD1|TRBJ1-1|TRBV27|few
CASGQGVGNTEAFF
TGTGCCAGCGGACAGGGGGTGGGGAACACTGAAGCTTTCTTT
>.|TRBJ2-7|TRBV6-1|.
CASSERGYEQYF
TGTGCCAGCAGTGAACGGGGATATGAGCAGTACTTC
>.|TRBJ2-3|TRBV3-1/TRBV3-2|.
CASSLLVGPHTQYF
TGTGCCAGCAGCTTACTAGTTGGCCCGCATACGCAGTATTTT
>TRBD2|TRBJ2-1|TRBV14|.
CASSQDYGLAGPLHEQFF
TGTGCCAGCAGCCAAGACTATGGTCTAGCGGGACCTCTCCATGAGCAGTTCTTC
>TRBD1|TRBJ2-5|TRBV5-1|.
CASSLWDSLQETQYF
TGCGCCAGCAGCTTGTGGGACAGCCTCCAAGAGACCCAGTACTTC
>.|TRBJ1-5|TRBV7-2|.
CASSSGQPNQPQHF
TGTGCCAGCAGCTCGGGACAACCCAATCAGCCCCAGCATTTT
>.|TRBJ2-1|TRBV5-1|.
CASSSAGTFGEQFF
TGCGCCAGCAGCTCCGCGGGGACGTTCGGTGAGCAGTTCTTC
>TRBD2|TRBJ2-5|TRBV24-1|.
CATRGTSGSETQYF
TGTGCCACCAGAGGGACTAGCGGCTCTGAGACCCAGTACTTC
>.|TRBJ1-1|TRBV7-9|.
CASTELSAEAFF
TGTGCCAGCACCGAACTATCGGCTGAAGCTTTCTTT
>.|TRBJ2-1|TRBV3-1/TRBV3-2|once
CASSQDASSRGDSQFF
TGTGCCAGCAGCCAAGATGCGTCTAGCCGGGGAGATTCCCAGTTCTTC
>TRBD2|TRBJ2-1|TRBV28|.
CASSQKTSGRGNEQFF
TGTGCCAGCAGTCAAAAGACTAGCGGGAGAGGAAATGAGCAGTTCTTC
>TRBD2|TRBJ2-2|TRBV9|.
CASSVGSGRETGELFF
TGTGCCAGCAGCGTAGGGTCGGGGAGGGAGACCGGGGAGCTGTTTTTT
>TRBD1|TRBJ1-5|TRBV9|few
CASSVGQGGHQPQHF
TGTGCCAGCAGCGTTGGACAGGGAGGGCATCAGCCCCAGCATTTT
>.|TRBJ1-3|TRBV4-3|.
CASSPRGGNTIYF
TGCGCCAGCAGCCCTCGAGGTGGAAACACCATATATTTT
>.|TRBJ2-5|TRBV2|.
CASSVRGGEQQETQYF
TGTGCCAGCAGTGTGCGAGGCGGAGAACAACAAGAGACCCAGTACTTC
>.|TRBJ1-5|TRBV5-8|.
CASSLGTPEQPQHF
TGTGCCAGCAGCTTAGGGACACCCGAGCAGCCCCAGCATTTT
>TRBD1|TRBJ2-3|TRBV4-3|.
CASSLGQGARGDTQYF
TGCGCCAGCAGCCTGGGACAGGGGGCGAGGGGAGATACGCAGTATTTT
>TRBD2|TRBJ2-3|TRBV5-5|.
CASSSSPAGVFIDTQYF
TGTGCCAGCAGCTCCTCCCCAGCGGGAGTTTTCATTGATACGCAGTATTTT
>TRBD2|TRBJ2-1|TRBV18|.
CASSRTSGSFGEQFF
TGTGCCAGCTCCCGGACTAGCGGGAGTTTCGGTGAGCAGTTCTTC
>TRBD1|TRBJ2-7|TRBV28|.
CASSLHSGQGHSYEQYF
TGTGCCAGCAGTTTACACTCCGGACAGGGGCACTCCTACGAGCAGTACTTC
>TRBD2|TRBJ2-2|TRBV20-1|once
CSASGAREGLSGELFF
TGCAGTGCTAGTGGGGCGCGGGAGGGCCTTTCCGGGGAGCTGTTTTTT
>.|TRBJ2-1|TRBV12-3/TRBV12-4|.
CASSLLYNEQFF
TGTGCCAGCAGTTTACTATACAATGAGCAGTTCTTC
>TRBD1|TRBJ1-6|TRBV5-4|few
CASSSGGKGNSPLHF
TGTGCCAGCAGCTCAGGGGGCAAGGGTAATTCACCCCTCCACTTT